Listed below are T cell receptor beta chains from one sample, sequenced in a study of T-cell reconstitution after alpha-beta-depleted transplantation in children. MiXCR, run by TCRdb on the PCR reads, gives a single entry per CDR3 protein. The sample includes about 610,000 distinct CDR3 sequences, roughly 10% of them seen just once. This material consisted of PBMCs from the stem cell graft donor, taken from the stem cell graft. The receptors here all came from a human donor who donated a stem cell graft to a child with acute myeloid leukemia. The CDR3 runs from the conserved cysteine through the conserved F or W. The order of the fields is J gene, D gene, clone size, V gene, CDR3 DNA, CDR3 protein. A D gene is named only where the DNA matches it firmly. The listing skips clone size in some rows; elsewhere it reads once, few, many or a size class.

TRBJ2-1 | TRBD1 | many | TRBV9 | TGTGCCAGCAGCGTCCACAGGGGGCCCTTAGGTGAGCAGTTCTTC | CASSVHRGPLGEQFF
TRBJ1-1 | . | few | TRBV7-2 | TGTGCCAGCACCTATATGGGGCAAGACACTGAAGCTTTCTTT | CASTYMGQDTEAFF
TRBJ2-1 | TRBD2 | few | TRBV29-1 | TGCAGCGCGGAGGGTCCTAGCGGGTCCTACAATGAGCAGTTCTTC | CSAEGPSGSYNEQFF
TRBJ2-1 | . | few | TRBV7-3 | TGTGCCAGCAGCTTAAAGGAGGGAGTTGAGCAGTTCTTC | CASSLKEGVEQFF
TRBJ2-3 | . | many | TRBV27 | TGTGCCAGCATCGCGACGGGTTTGTGGGATACGCAGTATTTT | CASIATGLWDTQYF
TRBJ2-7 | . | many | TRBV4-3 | TGCGCCAGCAGCCAAGATCTGAATACCTACGAGCAGTACTTC | CASSQDLNTYEQYF
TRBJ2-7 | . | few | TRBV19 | TGTGCCAGTAGTATAGCTACGGCGCCTTACGAGCAGTACTTC | CASSIATAPYEQYF
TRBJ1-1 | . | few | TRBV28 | TGTGCCAGCAGGGGGGGACTGAAAACTGAAGCTTTCTTT | CASRGGLKTEAFF
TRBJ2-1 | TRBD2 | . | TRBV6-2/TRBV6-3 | TGTGCCAGCAGTTCCGGGGGTAGCGGGAGGGGTGAGCAGTTCTTC | CASSSGGSGRGEQFF
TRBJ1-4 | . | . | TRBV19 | TGTGCCAGTAGTATGAAACCGGGGTCGAGACTGTTTTTT | CASSMKPGSRLFF
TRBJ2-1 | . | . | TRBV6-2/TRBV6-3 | TGTGCCAGCAGTTACGCTAGCGGGACAGGGTACTCCTATGAGCAGTTCTTC | CASSYASGTGYSYEQFF
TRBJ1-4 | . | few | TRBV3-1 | TGTGCCAGCAGCTTCCAGGGGACCCTTAATGAAAAACTGTTTTTT | CASSFQGTLNEKLFF
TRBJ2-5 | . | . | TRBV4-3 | TGCGCCAGCAGCCAAGGATTAGGAGAAGAGACCCAGTACTTC | CASSQGLGEETQYF
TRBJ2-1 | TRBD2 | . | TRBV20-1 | TGCAGTGCTAGAGATCTGACTAGCGGGAGCCCTAGCTCCTACAATGAGCAGTTCTTC | CSARDLTSGSPSSYNEQFF